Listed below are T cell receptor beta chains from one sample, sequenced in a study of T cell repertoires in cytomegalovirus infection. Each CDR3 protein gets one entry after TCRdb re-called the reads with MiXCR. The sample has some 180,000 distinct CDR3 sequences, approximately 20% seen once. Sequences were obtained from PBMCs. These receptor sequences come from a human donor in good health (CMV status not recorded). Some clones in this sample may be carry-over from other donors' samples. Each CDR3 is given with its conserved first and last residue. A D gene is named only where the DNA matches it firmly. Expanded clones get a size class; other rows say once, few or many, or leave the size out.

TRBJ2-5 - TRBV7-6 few CASSLANQETQYF TGTGCCAGCAGCTTAGCGAACCAAGAGACCCAGTACTTC
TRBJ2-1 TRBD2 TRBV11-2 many CASSLGLAVNNEQFF TGTGCCAGCAGCTTAGGGCTAGCGGTAAACAATGAGCAGTTCTTC
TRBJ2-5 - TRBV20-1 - CSATTGEVETQYF TGCAGTGCTACGACGGGAGAGGTAGAGACCCAGTACTTC
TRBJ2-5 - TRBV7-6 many CASSFPKRQETQYF TGTGCCAGCAGCTTCCCCAAGCGGCAAGAGACCCAGTACTTC
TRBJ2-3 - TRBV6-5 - CASSEGQRRDTQYF TGTGCCAGCAGCGAAGGACAAAGGCGCGATACGCAGTATTTT
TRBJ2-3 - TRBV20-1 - CSAIGTDTQYF TGCAGTGCTATCGGCACAGATACGCAGTATTTT
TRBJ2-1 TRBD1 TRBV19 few CASSSGDRINEQFF TGTGCCAGTAGTTCTGGGGACAGAATCAATGAGCAGTTCTTC
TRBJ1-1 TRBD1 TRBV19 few CASSTRTGQGDREAFF TGTGCCAGTAGTACTCGGACAGGGCAGGGGGATCGTGAAGCTTTCTTT
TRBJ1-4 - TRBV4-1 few CASSQDRTPSAEKLFF TGCGCCAGCAGCCAAGATCGTACCCCCTCCGCGGAAAAACTGTTTTTT
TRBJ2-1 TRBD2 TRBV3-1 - CASRQTGTSYNEQFF TGTGCCAGCAGACAAACCGGGACTAGTTACAATGAGCAGTTCTTC
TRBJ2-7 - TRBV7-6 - CASSPDRNREQYF TGTGCTAGCAGTCCGGACCGAAACCGCGAGCAGTACTTC
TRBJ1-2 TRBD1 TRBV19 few CASSTGGMDYGYTF TGTGCCAGTAGTACAGGGGGCATGGACTATGGCTACACCTTC
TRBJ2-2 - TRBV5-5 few CASSHRLYANTGELFF TGTGCCAGCAGCCATAGATTGTACGCGAACACCGGGGAGCTGTTTTTT